The rows below give T cell receptor beta chains drawn from one sample of a study of blood T cells in healthy people across ages. TCRdb reprocessed the 5' RACE reads with MiXCR, giving one entry per CDR3 protein. Here the sample spans approximately 940,000 distinct CDR3 sequences, about 48% being singletons. Sequencing was carried out using blood. These receptors were taken from a man aged 30-40 years in good health. The CDR3 runs from the conserved cysteine through the conserved F or W. Each record gives: CDR3 protein, CDR3 DNA, J gene, D gene, V gene, clone size. D genes are given only for firm matches. Only some rows state a clone size, as once, few, many or a class for expanded clones.

CASSPAGRTTNEKLFF	TGTGCCAGCAGTCCCGCCGGGCGGACCACTAATGAAAAACTGTTTTTT	TRBJ1-4	NA	TRBV6-2/TRBV6-3	NA
CASTSGTGVGQPQHF	TGTGCCAGCACTTCCGGGACAGGGGTTGGGCAGCCCCAGCATTTT	TRBJ1-5	TRBD1	TRBV12-3/TRBV12-4	NA
CASSEIRTAFYGYTF	TGTGCCAGCAGTGAAATCAGGACAGCTTTCTATGGCTACACCTTC	TRBJ1-2	NA	TRBV6-1	NA
CAISGHGETQYF	TGTGCCATCAGTGGCCACGGGGAGACCCAGTACTTC	TRBJ2-5	NA	TRBV10-3	few
CASSDRLAGAQEQYF	TGTGCCAGCAGTGACAGACTAGCGGGAGCCCAGGAGCAGTACTTC	TRBJ2-5	TRBD2	TRBV2	NA
CASLRQEFGIQYF	TGTGCCAGCCTTAGACAGGAATTTGGCATTCAGTACTTC	TRBJ2-4	NA	TRBV12-3/TRBV12-4	NA
CASPPSSGYEQFF	TGTGCCAGCCCACCATCTTCTGGCTATGAGCAGTTCTTC	TRBJ2-1	NA	TRBV18	NA
CASSQIAGGYEQYF	TGTGCCAGCAGTCAAATAGCGGGGGGCTACGAGCAGTACTTC	TRBJ2-7	TRBD2	TRBV7-2	NA
CASSKDRKEVDTQYF	TGCGCCAGCAGCAAAGACAGGAAGGAGGTAGATACGCAGTATTTT	TRBJ2-3	NA	TRBV5-1	NA
CASSQVYRNTGELFF	TGTGCCAGCAGCCAAGTATACCGGAACACCGGGGAGCTGTTTTTT	TRBJ2-2	NA	TRBV14	NA
CKAGGFTDTQYF	TGTAAAGCGGGGGGATTCACAGATACGCAGTATTTT	TRBJ2-3	TRBD2	TRBV20-1	NA
CASSVQGTPSGYTF	TGTGCCAGCAGTGTCCAGGGGACTCCTAGCGGCTACACCTTC	TRBJ1-2	NA	TRBV12-3/TRBV12-4	few
CASSEGSAYEQYF	TGTGCCAGCAGTGAAGGCAGTGCCTACGAGCAGTACTTC	TRBJ2-7	NA	TRBV6-1	few
CASSLGGSEFF	TGTGCCAGCAGTTTAGGAGGTTCGGAGTTCTTC	TRBJ2-1	NA	TRBV27	NA
CSAREPGQRAQPQHF	TGCAGTGCTAGAGAACCGGGACAGAGGGCTCAGCCCCAGCATTTT	TRBJ1-5	TRBD1	TRBV20-1	NA
CSASTQGTRYEQYF	TGCAGTGCTAGTACCCAGGGGACTCGGTACGAGCAGTACTTC	TRBJ2-7	NA	TRBV20-1	NA
CASSDFSDRGLTETQYF	TGTGCCAGCAGTGATTTCTCGGACAGGGGACTAACAGAGACCCAGTACTTC	TRBJ2-5	TRBD1	TRBV25-1	NA
CASSLEGWGGKYEQYF	TGTGCCAGCAGCTTAGAGGGGTGGGGCGGCAAGTACGAGCAGTACTTC	TRBJ2-7	NA	TRBV11-2	NA
CASSLEGDSNEQFF	TGTGCTAGCAGCTTAGAGGGGGACTCCAATGAGCAGTTCTTC	TRBJ2-1	NA	TRBV7-7	NA
CSAYPSGGALSEQFF	TGCAGTGCCTACCCTAGCGGGGGGGCTCTCAGTGAGCAGTTCTTC	TRBJ2-1	TRBD2	TRBV20-1	NA
CASSYYSGISSYNEQFF	TGTGCCAGCAGTTACTATAGCGGGATTAGCTCCTACAATGAGCAGTTCTTC	TRBJ2-1	TRBD2	TRBV6-5	NA
CASSPSGLRTDTQYF	TGTGCCAGCAGCCCTAGCGGGCTTCGCACAGATACGCAGTATTTT	TRBJ2-3	TRBD2	TRBV9	few
CASSPGGQGAYTQYF	TGTGCCAGCAGTCCTGGAGGACAGGGGGCCTATACGCAGTATTTT	TRBJ2-3	TRBD1	TRBV12-3/TRBV12-4	NA
CASSQGKNGYTF	TGCGCCAGCAGCCAGGGAAAAAATGGCTACACCTTC	TRBJ1-2	NA	TRBV4-1	NA
CSALDRAFNEQYF	TGCAGTGCCTTGGACAGGGCCTTCAACGAGCAGTACTTC	TRBJ2-7	TRBD1	TRBV20-1	NA
CARSRYGSYEQYF	TGTGCCCGCAGCCGCTACGGGAGCTACGAGCAGTACTTC	TRBJ2-7	NA	TRBV7-2	NA
CASSVDLRDRSTSSGANVLTF	TGTGCCAGCAGCGTAGACTTGAGGGACAGGTCTACTTCCTCTGGGGCCAACGTCCTGACTTTC	TRBJ2-6	TRBD1	TRBV9	few
CASRSDILSTDTQYF	TGTGCCAGCAGATCCGACATACTCAGCACAGATACGCAGTATTTT	TRBJ2-3	NA	TRBV7-3	NA
CASSLGGGSDEKLFF	TGTGCCAGCAGCTTGGGCGGGGGTTCGGATGAAAAACTGTTTTTT	TRBJ1-4	NA	TRBV5-8	NA
CASNFVSGLSYNEQFF	TGTGCCAGCAACTTTGTCTCCGGTTTATCCTACAATGAGCAGTTCTTC	TRBJ2-1	NA	TRBV7-2	NA
CSARIRTTPTDTQYF	TGCAGTGCTAGAATCAGGACAACCCCCACAGATACGCAGTATTTT	TRBJ2-3	NA	TRBV20-1	few
CASSEGIYGYTF	TGTGCCAGCAGTGAAGGAATCTATGGCTACACCTTC	TRBJ1-2	NA	TRBV2	NA
CASSPFKSVSYNEQFF	TGTGCCAGCAGTCCTTTTAAAAGCGTCTCCTACAATGAGCAGTTCTTC	TRBJ2-1	NA	TRBV6-1	few
CSARQEVNQPQHF	TGCAGTGCTAGACAGGAGGTTAATCAGCCCCAGCATTTT	TRBJ1-5	NA	TRBV20-1	NA
CSARAGTGQETQYF	TGCAGTGCTAGAGCGGGGACTGGACAAGAGACCCAGTACTTC	TRBJ2-5	NA	TRBV20-1	NA
CASSPVAGTYNEQFF	TGTGCCAGCTCACCGGTAGCGGGGACCTACAATGAGCAGTTCTTC	TRBJ2-1	TRBD2	TRBV18	NA
CASSQDGVHNSPLHF	TGCGCCAGCAGCCAAGACGGTGTGCATAATTCACCCCTCCACTTT	TRBJ1-6	NA	TRBV4-1	NA
CASSLRASGGPTYEQYF	TGTGCCAGCAGCTTGCGGGCTAGCGGGGGACCGACCTACGAGCAGTACTTC	TRBJ2-7	TRBD2	TRBV5-6	NA
CASSFWEAGHDTQYF	TGTGCCAGCAGCTTTTGGGAAGCGGGACATGATACGCAGTATTTT	TRBJ2-3	NA	TRBV7-9	once
CAWSLDRTYEQYF	TGTGCCTGGAGCCTAGACAGAACCTACGAGCAGTACTTC	TRBJ2-7	NA	TRBV30	NA
CAISEWGREGDTQYF	TGTGCCATCAGTGAGTGGGGGCGCGAGGGAGATACGCAGTATTTT	TRBJ2-3	NA	TRBV10-3	few
CASSFRRLTNYGYTF	TGTGCCAGCAGCTTCCGACGCCTTACTAACTATGGCTATACCTTC	TRBJ1-2	NA	TRBV5-6	NA
CATGQGREQYF	TGTGCCACCGGACAGGGTCGCGAGCAGTACTTC	TRBJ2-7	TRBD1	TRBV10-3	NA
CASSSYRLLSKWQYF	TGTGCCAGCAGCTCGTATAGACTACTCTCTAAATGGCAGTACTTC	TRBJ2-7	NA	TRBV7-9	NA
CASSATSGGFYEQYF	TGTGCCAGCAGCGCGACTAGCGGGGGGTTCTACGAGCAGTACTTC	TRBJ2-7	TRBD2	TRBV7-2	few
CAIKDSITDTQYF	TGTGCCATCAAAGACAGTATCACAGATACGCAGTATTTT	TRBJ2-3	NA	TRBV10-3	few
CASSFPGGVSDTQYF	TGTGCCAGCAGCTTCCCTGGGGGGGTCAGTGATACGCAGTATTTT	TRBJ2-3	TRBD2	TRBV5-4	NA
CASSYGVGEAFF	TGTGCCAGCAGTTACGGGGTCGGGGAAGCTTTCTTT	TRBJ1-1	NA	TRBV6-2/TRBV6-3	NA
CASSFRDVTEAFF	TGTGCCAGCAGTTTTAGGGATGTCACTGAAGCTTTCTTT	TRBJ1-1	NA	TRBV27	NA